This TCR beta chain was observed in a study of identical twins' blood T cells. CDR1 is DFQATT and CDR2 is SNEGSKA in the germline V gene (reference sequence). Deletions cut 3 bases from V and 8 bases from J, with 10 bases between. This CDR3 is built from 11 residues. TCR cDNA libraries came from RNA via a modified published protocol. Both ends of each TCR cDNA library bore sample-specific barcodes. TCRdb reprocessed the 5' RACE reads with MiXCR, giving one entry per CDR3 protein. The repertoire holds about 370,000 distinct CDR3 sequences, with about 28% as singletons. This chain uses TRBV20-1 with TRBJ1-1; no firm D call. The clonotype originates from a woman between 18 and 49 years old in good health. The specimen was PBMCs. CDR3 residues: CSASFRHEAFF. The CDR3 DNA sequence: TGCAGTGCTAGTTTCCGGCACGAAGCTTTCTTT.